Described below is a single T cell receptor beta chain sequence and its context. Its antigen is still unknown. The data were produced by immunoSEQ multiplex PCR, yet TCRdb's version contains in-frame clones alone and is incomplete. The data show some 150,000 clones, under 95% seen once. The source of the sample is a study of T cell responses to AZD1222 COVID-19 vaccine. Study-level results: There were vaccine-associated CD4 TCRs across spike, dominant at 160-218 and 743-854. Nearly half of spike-specific TCRs reportedly target unmutated variant regions. Repertoire collection took place solely once the T cell response had peaked.

Germline V lookup: CDR1 SGDLS, CDR2 YYNGEE. The CDR3 is 17 amino acids. V gave up 0 bases and J gave up 0 bases, with 10 bases separating them. The chain uses TRBV9 and TRBJ1-6; no firm D call. The sample was peripheral blood, taken on day 0 of MenACWY control vaccination. The origin of this receptor is an adult in good health. This CDR3 reads CASSVEGRSSYNSPLHF. The CDR3 DNA is TGTGCCAGCAGCGTAGAAGGACGAAGCTCCTATAATTCACCCCTCCACTTT. The whole variable domain, filled in from reference TRBV9 and TRBJ1-6, reads DSGVTQTPKHLITATGQRVTLRCSPRSGDLSVYWYQQSLDQGLQFLIQYYNGEERAKGNILERFSAQQFPDLHSELNLSSLELGDSALYFCASSVEGRSSYNSPLHFGNGTRLTVT.